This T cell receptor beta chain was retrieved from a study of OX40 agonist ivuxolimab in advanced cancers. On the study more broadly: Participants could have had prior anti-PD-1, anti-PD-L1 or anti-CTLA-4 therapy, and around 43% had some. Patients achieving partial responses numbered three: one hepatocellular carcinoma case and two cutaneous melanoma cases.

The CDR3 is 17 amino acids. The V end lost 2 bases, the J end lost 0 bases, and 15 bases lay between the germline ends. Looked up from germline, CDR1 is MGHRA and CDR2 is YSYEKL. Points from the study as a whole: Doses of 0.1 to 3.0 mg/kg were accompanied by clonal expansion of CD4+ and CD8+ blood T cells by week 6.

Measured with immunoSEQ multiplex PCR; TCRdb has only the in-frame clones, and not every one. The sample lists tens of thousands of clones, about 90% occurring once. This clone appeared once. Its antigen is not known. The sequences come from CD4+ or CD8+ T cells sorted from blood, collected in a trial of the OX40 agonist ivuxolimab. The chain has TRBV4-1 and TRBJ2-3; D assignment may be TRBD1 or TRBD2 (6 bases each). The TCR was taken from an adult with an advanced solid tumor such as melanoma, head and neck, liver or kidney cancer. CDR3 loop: CASSQFIPGASTDTQYF. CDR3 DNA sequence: TGCGCCAGCAGCCAATTTATCCCGGGGGCGAGCACAGATACGCAGTATTTT.